Included here is one T cell receptor (beta chain) sequence, with context. The antigen is unknown. Germline trimming cut 5 bases from V and 5 bases from J; bases unmatched to any gene: 5. Germline assignment: CDR1 SGHTA and CDR2 FQGNSA. The CDR3 contains 13 residues. Vbeta (60) and Jbeta (13) primers were used in the PCR. Assay: immunoSEQ multiplex PCR; the TCRdb copy retains only in-frame clones and omits some. The repertoire table contains fewer than 100,000 clones. These data belong to a study of cytomegalovirus exposure and HLA in healthy donors. Looking at the study overall: Drawn from HLA-typed donors, tens of millions of unique TCRs were held in an early data release. General study points: Being productive about 90% or about 30% of the time was typical of most TCR beta V segments in an earlier analysis. Most TCR sequences were seen very rarely across donors, but some public TCRs occurred in many. The authors later found TCR association rates varying by HLA locus, with DRB1 most and HLA-C fewest.

The sequence came from a middle-aged man in good health and CMV-seronegative. This chain connects TRBV7-2 to TRBJ1-2, with 7 bases aligning to TRBD1. The sequenced sample was PBMCs. Here the CDR3 reads CASSEGQSYGYTF. The CDR3 DNA follows: TGTGCCAGCAGCGAGGGACAGTCTTATGGCTACACCTTC.